What follows are 20 T cell receptor beta chains derived from one specimen sequenced in a study of monozygotic twins with inflammatory bowel disease. TCRdb reworked the 5' RACE reads into one entry per CDR3 protein, no DNA. The sample table sets out around 40,000 distinct CDR3 sequences. Material: blood. The receptors were sampled from a human donor with ulcerative colitis or Crohn's disease, or a healthy co-twin of an affected twin (not recorded which).

The gene calls are TRBV7-6 and TRBJ2-5; TCRdb returns TRBD1, unconfirmable since there is no DNA. The germline gives CDR1 SGHVS, CDR2 FNYEAQ. The CDR3 is made up of 16 amino acids. The CDR3 loop is CASSYTGIPGVETQYF.

This chain joins TRBV7-2 and TRBJ1-4; absent DNA, TCRdb's TRBD1 call cannot be checked. CDR1 and CDR2 from the germline V gene are SGHTA and FQGNSA. The CDR3 loop spans 14 amino acids. The CDR3 loop is CASSGGQGNEKLFF.

The rearrangement joins TRBV16 to TRBJ2-1. CDR3 size: 15 residues. The germline CDR1 and CDR2 sequences are KGHSY and FQNENV. CDR3 loop: CASSQSAKLYNEQFF.

The chain joins TRBV7-2 to TRBJ1-1. Germline assignment: CDR1 SGHTA and CDR2 FQGNSA. The CDR3 is 14 amino acids. CDR3 loop: CASSLGPGNTEAFF. Together with reference TRBV7-2 and TRBJ1-1, the CDR3 gives the full variable domain: GAGVSQSPSNKVTEKGKDVELRCDPISGHTALYWYRQSLGQGLEFLIYFQGNSAPDKSGLPSDRFSAERTGGSVSTLTIQRTQQEDSAVYLCASSLGPGNTEAFFGQGTRLTVV.

This chain links TRBV7-6 with TRBJ2-4; TCRdb calls TRBD2, which cannot be checked without DNA. This CDR3 has 14 residues. CDR1 is SGHVS and CDR2 is FNYEAQ in the germline V gene. CDR3 amino acids: CASSYGGQENIQYF.

V and J are TRBV15 and TRBJ1-6; no DNA is available, so the TRBD1 call from TCRdb remains unchecked. The germline V gene has CDR1 LNHNV and CDR2 YYDKDF (reference sequence). The CDR3 runs 15 residues. CDR3 region: CATSRVDRDNSPLHF.

The J gene is TRBJ2-4, the V gene TRBV28; there is no DNA to check the TCRdb D call of TRBD1. This CDR3 has 18 residues. Germline V lookup: CDR1 MDHEN, CDR2 SYDVKM. The CDR3 is CASSPSPGQGGAKNIQYF.

The genes are TRBV2 and TRBJ1-1; TCRdb's D call of TRBD1 is untestable without DNA. The CDR3 has 17 residues. Germline V gene lookup returns CDR1 SNHLY and CDR2 FYNNEI. The CDR3 here is CASRQRGVGQPNTEAFF.

The chain couples TRBV9 to TRBJ2-3; TCRdb names TRBD2, which stays unverified in the absence of DNA. This CDR3 has 16 amino acids. Germline V CDR1 and CDR2: SGDLS, YYNGEE. The CDR3 sequence is CASSLGTSGRTDTQYF.

The chain links TRBV7-8 to TRBJ2-7; TCRdb's assignment of TRBD2 cannot be checked, as there is no DNA. Germline V lookup: CDR1 SGHVS, CDR2 FQNEAQ. CDR3 length: 16 residues. CDR3 sequence reads: CASSSTTSGASYEQYF.

The chain couples TRBV15 to TRBJ1-1; the D call from TCRdb, TRBD1, cannot be confirmed without DNA. The CDR3 sequence is 15 residues long. Germline V gene lookup returns CDR1 LNHNV and CDR2 YYDKDF (reference sequence). This CDR3 is CATSKTTRANTEAFF.

This chain joins TRBV19 and TRBJ2-5; TCRdb designates TRBD2, a call that cannot be tested without DNA. CDR1 LNHDA and CDR2 SQIVND come from the germline V gene (reference sequence). The CDR3 loop spans 16 amino acids. CDR3 in amino acids: CASSRRTSGEQETQYF.

This chain joins TRBV7-9 and TRBJ2-3; TCRdb's D call of TRBD2 is untestable without DNA. The CDR3 sequence is 15 residues long. In germline, CDR1 is SEHNR, CDR2 FQNEAQ (reference sequence). The chain's CDR3 is CASSSGTSGTDTQYF.

This clonotype is called medium-sized (0.01 to 0.1%) based on its frequency. The rearrangement joins TRBV20-1 to TRBJ2-7; absent DNA, TCRdb's TRBD2 call cannot be checked. This CDR3 is built from 15 residues. Germline CDR1 DFQATT, CDR2 SNEGSKA (reference sequence). The CDR3 region is CSARVTSGSSYEQYF.

The chain has TRBV20-1 and TRBJ1-2. The CDR3 is 11 residues long. Germline V lookup: CDR1 DFQATT, CDR2 SNEGSKA (reference sequence). The CDR3 reads CSLTENYGYTF.

This chain uses TRBV4-3 with TRBJ1-2; absent DNA, TCRdb's TRBD1 call cannot be checked. The germline CDR1 and CDR2 sequences are LGHNA and YSLEER. CDR3 size: 13 residues. The CDR3 sequence: CASSPGHDYGYTF.

The chain recombines TRBV7-6 with TRBJ2-1; lacking DNA, the TRBD1 call made by TCRdb goes unchecked. Germline V lookup: CDR1 SGHVS, CDR2 FNYEAQ. The CDR3 covers 15 residues. CDR3 loop: CASSLIGQGLHEQFF.

The V and J genes are TRBV11-2 and TRBJ2-3. Germline-derived CDR1 and CDR2 are SGHAT and FQNNGV. The CDR3 runs 14 residues. The chain's CDR3 is CASSIGSYTDTQYF.

The chain is built from TRBV5-1 and TRBJ1-5; the D call from TCRdb, TRBD1, cannot be confirmed without DNA. CDR3 size: 15 residues. CDR1 and CDR2 (germline): SGHRS, YFSETQ. CDR3 in amino acids: CASSQGPVGNQPQHF.

V and J are TRBV2 and TRBJ2-7; TCRdb names TRBD2, which stays unverified in the absence of DNA. The germline V gene encodes CDR1 SNHLY and CDR2 FYNNEI. The length of the CDR3 is 15 residues. The CDR3: CASRDLVKDPYEQYF. Filled out from reference TRBV2 and TRBJ2-7, the complete variable domain reads EPEVTQTPSHQVTQMGQEVILRCVPISNHLYFYWYRQILGQKVEFLVSFYNNEISEKSEIFDDQFSVERPDGSNFTLKIRSTKLEDSAMYFCASRDLVKDPYEQYFGPGTRLTVT.